The 23 T cell receptor beta chains given below trace back to one sample, sequenced in a study of cytomegalovirus exposure and HLA in healthy donors. Researchers ran the PCR with 60 Vbeta and 13 Jbeta primers. Generated by immunoSEQ multiplex PCR, the TCRdb table keeps only in-frame clones and is missing some. The sample holds tens of thousands of clones. Sequencing used PBMCs. Receptors originate from a woman between 35 and 50 years old in good health and CMV-seronegative.

The chain joins TRBV5-1 to TRBJ2-7; a weak D match, TRBD1 (7 bases). V lost 0 bases and J lost 6, with 10 bases in between. Germline-derived CDR1 and CDR2 are SGHRS and YFSETQ. The CDR3 is 13 amino acids. For the CDR3, the DNA is TGCGCCAGCAGCTTGGGTCAGGGGGGCGAGCAGTACTTC. It translates to CASSLGQGGEQYF.

The genes are TRBV4-1 and TRBJ1-5; TRBD1 might be the D (6 bases). Germline V gives CDR1 MGHRA, CDR2 YSYEKL. V dropped 0 bases and J dropped 7 bases, with 16 bases sitting between them. The CDR3 runs to 16 residues. The CDR3 region has the DNA TGCGCCAGCAGCCAAGATTCCAGGGGTGGGGAACAGCCCCAGCATTTT. Encoded protein: CASSQDSRGGEQPQHF.

The rearrangement links TRBV2 to TRBJ1-2; D possibly corresponds to TRBD1 (5 bases). The V and J ends lost 8 bases and 4 bases respectively, with 14 bases between them. There are 13 residues in the CDR3. Germline-derived CDR1 and CDR2 are SNHLY and FYNNEI. The CDR3 here is CASPGAGIYGYTF. In DNA form, the CDR3 reads TGTGCCAGCCCCGGAGCAGGGATCTATGGCTACACCTTC.

The chain has TRBV18 and TRBJ2-7; tentative D call: TRBD2 (6 bases). This CDR3 comprises 14 residues. Germline values: CDR1 KGHSH, CDR2 LQKENI. V lost 2 bases to trimming and J lost 3 bases, with 11 bases between them. The DNA of the CDR3 is TGTGCCAGCTCACCAGCGGGATCAAACTACGAGCAGTACTTC. This encodes CASSPAGSNYEQYF.

This chain connects TRBV7-9 to TRBJ1-2, with D unresolved. Germline CDR1 SEHNR, CDR2 FQNEAQ (reference sequence). V was shortened by 4 bases and J by 7 bases, with 10 bases between the two germline ends. This CDR3 has 12 residues. The CDR3, as DNA: TGTGCCAGCAGCTCCGGCCCGGGTGGCTACACCTTC. It specifies CASSSGPGGYTF.

The CDR3 spells CASSYTTSSDTQYF. CDR3 coding DNA: TGTGCCAGCAGTTACACGACTAGTTCAGATACGCAGTATTTT. The chain carries TRBV6-6 and TRBJ2-3; D might be TRBD2 (6 bases). The CDR3 extends over 14 amino acids. V lost 2 bases and J lost 4, with 10 bases in between. The germline V gene encodes CDR1 MNHNY and CDR2 SVGAGI (reference sequence).

The J gene is TRBJ2-7, the V gene TRBV7-2; D possibly corresponds to TRBD2 (5 bases). V lost 5 bases, J lost 9 bases, and 23 bases lay in between. The CDR3 is 15 amino acids. Germline loops: CDR1 SGHTA, CDR2 FQGNSA. CDR3 protein: CASSRLNLEGVGQYF. The CDR3 nucleotides read TGTGCCAGCAGCCGCTTAAATCTCGAGGGTGTGGGGCAGTACTTC.

This chain joins TRBV30 and TRBJ1-6; D remains unclear. The ends were cut back, 8 bases at V and 6 bases at J, with 14 bases in the middle. From germline, CDR1 is GTSNPN and CDR2 SVGIG (reference sequence). The CDR3 loop spans 13 amino acids. Here the CDR3 reads CARGVARNSPLHF. In DNA form, the CDR3 reads TGTGCCCGAGGAGTCGCGCGTAATTCACCCCTCCACTTT.

About this clone itself: Compared with germline, one end of the junction differs, possibly owing to a read error. The chain has TRBV6-5 and TRBJ2-3; 7 positions agree with TRBD2. CDR1 is MNHEY and CDR2 is SVGAGI in the germline V gene. CDR3 length: 11 residues. DNA for the CDR3: TGTGCCAGCAGCCACGGGGGACTATTCAATTTT. It encodes CASSHGGLFNF.

V gene TRBV5-1 combines with J gene TRBJ2-1; D not resolved. The CDR3 consists of 15 residues. Deletions cut 4 bases from V and 3 bases from J, with 14 bases between. The V gene's germline CDR1 is SGHRS and CDR2 YFSETQ. The CDR3 reads CASSLIPLLYNEQFF. The CDR3 nucleotides are TGCGCCAGCAGCCTAATACCGTTACTCTACAATGAGCAGTTCTTC. The variable domain in full, completed from reference TRBV5-1 and TRBJ2-1, reads KAGVTQTPRYLIKTRGQQVTLSCSPISGHRSVSWYQQTPGQGLQFLFEYFSETQRNKGNFPGRFSGRQFSNSRSEMNVSTLELGDSALYLCASSLIPLLYNEQFFGPGTRLTVL.

The chain links TRBV29-1 to TRBJ1-1, with D unclear. This CDR3 contains 12 residues. Trimming stripped 3 bases from V and 4 bases from J, with 9 bases between. CDR1 is SQVTM and CDR2 is ANQGSEA in the germline V gene. In DNA form, the CDR3 reads TGCAGCGTTGAGCGGGGAACCACTGAAGCTTTCTTT. Residues: CSVERGTTEAFF. The entire variable domain, with the rest obtained from reference TRBV29-1 and TRBJ1-1, is as follows: SAVISQKPSRDICQRGTSLTIQCQVDSQVTMMFWYRQQPGQSLTLIATANQGSEATYESGFVIDKFPISRPNLTFSTLTVSNMSPEDSSIYLCSVERGTTEAFFGQGTRLTVV.

The chain uses TRBV5-1 and TRBJ1-3; the D is unclear. Per the germline V gene, CDR1 is SGHRS and CDR2 is YFSETQ. Trimming stripped 1 base from V and 0 bases from J, with 11 bases between. The CDR3 contains 16 residues. The CDR3 DNA sequence: TGCGCCAGCAGCTTGAGAGCGGGTACCTCTGGAAACACCATATATTTT. Protein product: CASSLRAGTSGNTIYF.

The chain employs TRBV5-1 and TRBJ2-2, with D possibly matching TRBD1 (7 bases). This CDR3 comprises 17 residues. V was trimmed by 1 base and J by 5 bases, leaving 18 bases between them. CDR1 SGHRS and CDR2 YFSETQ come from the germline V gene. The CDR3, as DNA: TGCGCCAGCAGCTTGTTAGGAGGACAGGAGGGAACCGGGGAGCTGTTTTTT. Translation: CASSLLGGQEGTGELFF.

This chain links TRBV6-6 with TRBJ2-5, with TRBD1 matching 7 bases. The CDR3 extends over 14 amino acids. Germline loops: CDR1 MNHNY, CDR2 SVGAGI (reference sequence). Trimming removed 4 bases from V and 3 bases from J; junction bases left unmatched: 5. CDR3 in DNA: TGTGCCAGCAGTTTATCCCAGGGGGAAGAGACCCAGTACTTC. It yields the protein CASSLSQGEETQYF.

Comment on this clone: Additional DNA sequences in this sample encode the identical CDR3. The chain recombines TRBV30 with TRBJ1-2; no firm D call. Trimming left V 0 bases short and J 14 bases short, with 13 bases between. This CDR3 spans 11 amino acids. Germline lookup yields CDR1 GTSNPN and CDR2 SVGIG (reference sequence). The CDR3 DNA reads as TGTGCCTGGAGTGTAGAGGGATTACCAACCTTC. Translation gives CAWSVEGLPTF.

V gene TRBV2 combines with J gene TRBJ2-5, with TRBD2 identical over 11 bases. CDR1 SNHLY and CDR2 FYNNEI come from the germline V gene. V shed 6 bases, J shed 5 bases, and the junction held 5 bases outside the gene matches. The CDR3 consists of 14 residues. As DNA, the CDR3 is TGTGCCAGCAGAACTAGCGGGGGCGAGGAGACCCAGTACTTC. Its translation is CASRTSGGEETQYF.

The DNA for the CDR3 is TGTGCCAGCTTTCAGGGGGCGACAGATACGCAGTATTTT. This gives the protein CASFQGATDTQYF. The chain is built from TRBV7-9 and TRBJ2-3, with 8 nucleotides matching TRBD1. With 8 bases clipped from V and 3 bases from J, the junction kept 4 bases outside the gene matches. This CDR3 has 13 amino acids. CDR1 SEHNR and CDR2 FQNEAQ come from the germline V gene (reference sequence).

J is TRBJ1-2 and V is TRBV9; no firm D call. Germline V gene sequence: CDR1 SGDLS, CDR2 YYNGEE. Trimming left V 2 bases short and J 0 bases short, with 2 bases between. The CDR3 runs 12 residues. Here the CDR3 reads CASSVTNYGYTF. CDR3 in DNA: TGTGCCAGCAGCGTCACTAACTATGGCTACACCTTC.

V gene TRBV11-3 combines with J gene TRBJ2-2, with D hard to call. With 4 bases removed from V and 7 bases from J, the gap between germline ends came to 13 bases. This CDR3 is 14 amino acids long. Germline CDR1 SGHNT, CDR2 YENEEA. CDR3 DNA sequence: TGTGCCAGCAGCTCCCCGAGGAACGACGGGGAGCTGTTTTTT. Translated, it gives CASSSPRNDGELFF.

The chain joins TRBV6-5 to TRBJ2-7; a possible D gene is TRBD2 (6 bases). V lost 7 bases and J 2 bases, leaving 18 bases between the germline ends. The CDR3 covers 15 residues. Germline CDR1 reads MNHEY; CDR2 reads SVGAGI. CDR3 in DNA: TGTGCCAGCACCTCCCCGGGGGAGCATCCCTACGAGCAGTACTTC. Translated, it gives CASTSPGEHPYEQYF.

The CDR3 DNA reads TGTGCCAGCAGCTACAGGGGCCTCATGGGCACTGAAGCTTTCTTT. Translating gives CASSYRGLMGTEAFF. The chain joins TRBV6-5 to TRBJ1-1, with TRBD1 identical over 7 bases. J lost 4 bases, V lost 6 bases, and 11 bases had no gene match. This CDR3 has 15 amino acids. CDR1 is MNHEY, CDR2 SVGAGI, per germline.

V and J are TRBV5-1 and TRBJ1-1, with D hard to call. The CDR3 is 15 residues long. The V gene lost 4 bases and the J gene lost 1 base, with 14 bases spanning the gap. From germline, CDR1 is SGHRS and CDR2 YFSETQ. This CDR3 is CASSPTGMRNTEAFF. The CDR3 nucleotides are TGCGCCAGCAGCCCAACGGGGATGAGGAACACTGAAGCTTTCTTT.

The rearrangement links TRBV30 to TRBJ2-1; a weak D match, TRBD2 (5 bases). V shed 5 bases and J shed 0 bases, with 8 bases lying between them. The germline V gene has CDR1 GTSNPN and CDR2 SVGIG (reference sequence). The CDR3 spans 13 residues. Here the CDR3 DNA reads TGTGCCTGGGACCGGGACTCCTACAATGAGCAGTTCTTC. Translating gives CAWDRDSYNEQFF.